This TCR beta chain was documented in a study of control samples from healthy donors and cancer patients. TCRdb keeps only in-frame clones here, not all; method: immunoSEQ multiplex PCR. The table shows roughly 140,000 clones, with about 89% occurring only once. The ends lost 5 bases at V and 5 bases at J; junction bases unmatched: 9. There are 17 residues in the CDR3. The V gene's germline CDR1 is SGHDN and CDR2 FVKESK. The sequence derives from a man aged 25 to 45 in good health. Sequencing used blood. This chain connects TRBV14 to TRBJ2-5; TRBD2 agrees at 15 bases. The CDR3 here is CASSTRTSGRVGETQYF. CDR3 nucleotides: TGTGCCAGCAGCACCCGGACTAGCGGGAGGGTTGGGGAGACCCAGTACTTC.